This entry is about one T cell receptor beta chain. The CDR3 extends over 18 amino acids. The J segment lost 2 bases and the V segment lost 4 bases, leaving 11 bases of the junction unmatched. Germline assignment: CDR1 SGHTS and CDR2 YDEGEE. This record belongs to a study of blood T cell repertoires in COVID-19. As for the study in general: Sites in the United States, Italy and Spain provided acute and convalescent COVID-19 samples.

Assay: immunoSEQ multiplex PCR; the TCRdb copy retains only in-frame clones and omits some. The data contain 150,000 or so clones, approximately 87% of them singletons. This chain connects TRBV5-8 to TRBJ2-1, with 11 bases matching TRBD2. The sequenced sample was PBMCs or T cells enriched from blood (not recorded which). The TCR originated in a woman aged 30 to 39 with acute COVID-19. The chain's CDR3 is CASSQQGASGRTYNEQFF. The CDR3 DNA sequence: TGTGCCAGCAGCCAACAGGGGGCTAGCGGGAGGACCTACAATGAGCAGTTCTTC.